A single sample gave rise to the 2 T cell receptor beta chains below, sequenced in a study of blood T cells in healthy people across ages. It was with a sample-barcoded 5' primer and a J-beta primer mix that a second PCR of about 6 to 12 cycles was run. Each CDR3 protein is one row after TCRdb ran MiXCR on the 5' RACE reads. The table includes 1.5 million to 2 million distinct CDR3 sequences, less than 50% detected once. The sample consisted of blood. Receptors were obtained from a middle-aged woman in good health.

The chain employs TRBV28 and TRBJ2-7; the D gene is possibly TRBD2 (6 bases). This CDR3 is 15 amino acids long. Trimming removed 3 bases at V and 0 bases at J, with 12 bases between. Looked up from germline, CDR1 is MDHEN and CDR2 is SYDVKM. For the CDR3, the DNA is TGTGCCAGCAGTTTGCCGGGGACTCGCTCCTACGAGCAGTACTTC. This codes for CASSLPGTRSYEQYF.

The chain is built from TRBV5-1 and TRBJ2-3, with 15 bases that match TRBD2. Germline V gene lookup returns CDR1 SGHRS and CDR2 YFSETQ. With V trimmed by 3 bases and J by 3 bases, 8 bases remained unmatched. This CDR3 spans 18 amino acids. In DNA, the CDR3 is TGCGCCAGCAGCTCCCCCCGGACTAGCGGGGGGGAAACAGATACGCAGTATTTT. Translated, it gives CASSSPRTSGGETDTQYF.